Below, one TCR beta chain is given with its context. The antigen is unknown. These data originate in a study of shared clonotypes between healthy human individuals. Broader study findings: The genetic and exposure-history diversity represented was limited by few donors.

Repertoires were generated with immunoSEQ multiplex PCR, while TCRdb's copy carries only in-frame clones and drops some. The sample has millions of clones, around 96% seen once. Naive-designated CD8 cells lacked CD45RO, were positively enriched for CCR7, and omitted terminally differentiated effector memory CD45RA+ cells. Germline V lookup: CDR1 SGHRS, CDR2 YFSETQ. J gave up 6 bases and V 0 bases, and 6 bases lay outside the gene matches. The CDR3 loop spans 15 amino acids. Specimen: naive CD8+ T cells sorted from blood. The clonotype was recovered from a man younger than 35 in good health. This chain links TRBV5-1 with TRBJ2-1; 7 bases fit TRBD1. The CDR3 spells CASSLAGQEVNEQFF. The CDR3 DNA follows: TGCGCCAGCAGCTTGGCTGGACAGGAGGTCAATGAGCAGTTCTTC.